This TCR beta chain was sequenced in a study of blood T cell repertoires in COVID-19. The CDR3 sequence is 14 residues long. CDR1 is SGHRS and CDR2 is YFSETQ in the germline V gene. The ends lost 4 bases at V and 6 bases at J; junction bases unmatched: 8. Libraries were prepared by immunoSEQ multiplex PCR; TCRdb keeps only in-frame clonotypes and omits some of them. Of 160,000 or so clones in the sample, around four fifths are singletons; the top ten hold about 8.6%. This chain connects TRBV5-1 to TRBJ1-1; 8 bases are a match to TRBD1. The clonotype comes from a woman aged 45-60 years who had recovered from COVID-19. Sequencing input: PBMCs or T cells enriched from blood (not recorded which). The CDR3 here is CASSNGQGFPEAFF. Written as DNA, the CDR3 is TGCGCCAGCAGCAACGGACAGGGATTCCCTGAAGCTTTCTTT.